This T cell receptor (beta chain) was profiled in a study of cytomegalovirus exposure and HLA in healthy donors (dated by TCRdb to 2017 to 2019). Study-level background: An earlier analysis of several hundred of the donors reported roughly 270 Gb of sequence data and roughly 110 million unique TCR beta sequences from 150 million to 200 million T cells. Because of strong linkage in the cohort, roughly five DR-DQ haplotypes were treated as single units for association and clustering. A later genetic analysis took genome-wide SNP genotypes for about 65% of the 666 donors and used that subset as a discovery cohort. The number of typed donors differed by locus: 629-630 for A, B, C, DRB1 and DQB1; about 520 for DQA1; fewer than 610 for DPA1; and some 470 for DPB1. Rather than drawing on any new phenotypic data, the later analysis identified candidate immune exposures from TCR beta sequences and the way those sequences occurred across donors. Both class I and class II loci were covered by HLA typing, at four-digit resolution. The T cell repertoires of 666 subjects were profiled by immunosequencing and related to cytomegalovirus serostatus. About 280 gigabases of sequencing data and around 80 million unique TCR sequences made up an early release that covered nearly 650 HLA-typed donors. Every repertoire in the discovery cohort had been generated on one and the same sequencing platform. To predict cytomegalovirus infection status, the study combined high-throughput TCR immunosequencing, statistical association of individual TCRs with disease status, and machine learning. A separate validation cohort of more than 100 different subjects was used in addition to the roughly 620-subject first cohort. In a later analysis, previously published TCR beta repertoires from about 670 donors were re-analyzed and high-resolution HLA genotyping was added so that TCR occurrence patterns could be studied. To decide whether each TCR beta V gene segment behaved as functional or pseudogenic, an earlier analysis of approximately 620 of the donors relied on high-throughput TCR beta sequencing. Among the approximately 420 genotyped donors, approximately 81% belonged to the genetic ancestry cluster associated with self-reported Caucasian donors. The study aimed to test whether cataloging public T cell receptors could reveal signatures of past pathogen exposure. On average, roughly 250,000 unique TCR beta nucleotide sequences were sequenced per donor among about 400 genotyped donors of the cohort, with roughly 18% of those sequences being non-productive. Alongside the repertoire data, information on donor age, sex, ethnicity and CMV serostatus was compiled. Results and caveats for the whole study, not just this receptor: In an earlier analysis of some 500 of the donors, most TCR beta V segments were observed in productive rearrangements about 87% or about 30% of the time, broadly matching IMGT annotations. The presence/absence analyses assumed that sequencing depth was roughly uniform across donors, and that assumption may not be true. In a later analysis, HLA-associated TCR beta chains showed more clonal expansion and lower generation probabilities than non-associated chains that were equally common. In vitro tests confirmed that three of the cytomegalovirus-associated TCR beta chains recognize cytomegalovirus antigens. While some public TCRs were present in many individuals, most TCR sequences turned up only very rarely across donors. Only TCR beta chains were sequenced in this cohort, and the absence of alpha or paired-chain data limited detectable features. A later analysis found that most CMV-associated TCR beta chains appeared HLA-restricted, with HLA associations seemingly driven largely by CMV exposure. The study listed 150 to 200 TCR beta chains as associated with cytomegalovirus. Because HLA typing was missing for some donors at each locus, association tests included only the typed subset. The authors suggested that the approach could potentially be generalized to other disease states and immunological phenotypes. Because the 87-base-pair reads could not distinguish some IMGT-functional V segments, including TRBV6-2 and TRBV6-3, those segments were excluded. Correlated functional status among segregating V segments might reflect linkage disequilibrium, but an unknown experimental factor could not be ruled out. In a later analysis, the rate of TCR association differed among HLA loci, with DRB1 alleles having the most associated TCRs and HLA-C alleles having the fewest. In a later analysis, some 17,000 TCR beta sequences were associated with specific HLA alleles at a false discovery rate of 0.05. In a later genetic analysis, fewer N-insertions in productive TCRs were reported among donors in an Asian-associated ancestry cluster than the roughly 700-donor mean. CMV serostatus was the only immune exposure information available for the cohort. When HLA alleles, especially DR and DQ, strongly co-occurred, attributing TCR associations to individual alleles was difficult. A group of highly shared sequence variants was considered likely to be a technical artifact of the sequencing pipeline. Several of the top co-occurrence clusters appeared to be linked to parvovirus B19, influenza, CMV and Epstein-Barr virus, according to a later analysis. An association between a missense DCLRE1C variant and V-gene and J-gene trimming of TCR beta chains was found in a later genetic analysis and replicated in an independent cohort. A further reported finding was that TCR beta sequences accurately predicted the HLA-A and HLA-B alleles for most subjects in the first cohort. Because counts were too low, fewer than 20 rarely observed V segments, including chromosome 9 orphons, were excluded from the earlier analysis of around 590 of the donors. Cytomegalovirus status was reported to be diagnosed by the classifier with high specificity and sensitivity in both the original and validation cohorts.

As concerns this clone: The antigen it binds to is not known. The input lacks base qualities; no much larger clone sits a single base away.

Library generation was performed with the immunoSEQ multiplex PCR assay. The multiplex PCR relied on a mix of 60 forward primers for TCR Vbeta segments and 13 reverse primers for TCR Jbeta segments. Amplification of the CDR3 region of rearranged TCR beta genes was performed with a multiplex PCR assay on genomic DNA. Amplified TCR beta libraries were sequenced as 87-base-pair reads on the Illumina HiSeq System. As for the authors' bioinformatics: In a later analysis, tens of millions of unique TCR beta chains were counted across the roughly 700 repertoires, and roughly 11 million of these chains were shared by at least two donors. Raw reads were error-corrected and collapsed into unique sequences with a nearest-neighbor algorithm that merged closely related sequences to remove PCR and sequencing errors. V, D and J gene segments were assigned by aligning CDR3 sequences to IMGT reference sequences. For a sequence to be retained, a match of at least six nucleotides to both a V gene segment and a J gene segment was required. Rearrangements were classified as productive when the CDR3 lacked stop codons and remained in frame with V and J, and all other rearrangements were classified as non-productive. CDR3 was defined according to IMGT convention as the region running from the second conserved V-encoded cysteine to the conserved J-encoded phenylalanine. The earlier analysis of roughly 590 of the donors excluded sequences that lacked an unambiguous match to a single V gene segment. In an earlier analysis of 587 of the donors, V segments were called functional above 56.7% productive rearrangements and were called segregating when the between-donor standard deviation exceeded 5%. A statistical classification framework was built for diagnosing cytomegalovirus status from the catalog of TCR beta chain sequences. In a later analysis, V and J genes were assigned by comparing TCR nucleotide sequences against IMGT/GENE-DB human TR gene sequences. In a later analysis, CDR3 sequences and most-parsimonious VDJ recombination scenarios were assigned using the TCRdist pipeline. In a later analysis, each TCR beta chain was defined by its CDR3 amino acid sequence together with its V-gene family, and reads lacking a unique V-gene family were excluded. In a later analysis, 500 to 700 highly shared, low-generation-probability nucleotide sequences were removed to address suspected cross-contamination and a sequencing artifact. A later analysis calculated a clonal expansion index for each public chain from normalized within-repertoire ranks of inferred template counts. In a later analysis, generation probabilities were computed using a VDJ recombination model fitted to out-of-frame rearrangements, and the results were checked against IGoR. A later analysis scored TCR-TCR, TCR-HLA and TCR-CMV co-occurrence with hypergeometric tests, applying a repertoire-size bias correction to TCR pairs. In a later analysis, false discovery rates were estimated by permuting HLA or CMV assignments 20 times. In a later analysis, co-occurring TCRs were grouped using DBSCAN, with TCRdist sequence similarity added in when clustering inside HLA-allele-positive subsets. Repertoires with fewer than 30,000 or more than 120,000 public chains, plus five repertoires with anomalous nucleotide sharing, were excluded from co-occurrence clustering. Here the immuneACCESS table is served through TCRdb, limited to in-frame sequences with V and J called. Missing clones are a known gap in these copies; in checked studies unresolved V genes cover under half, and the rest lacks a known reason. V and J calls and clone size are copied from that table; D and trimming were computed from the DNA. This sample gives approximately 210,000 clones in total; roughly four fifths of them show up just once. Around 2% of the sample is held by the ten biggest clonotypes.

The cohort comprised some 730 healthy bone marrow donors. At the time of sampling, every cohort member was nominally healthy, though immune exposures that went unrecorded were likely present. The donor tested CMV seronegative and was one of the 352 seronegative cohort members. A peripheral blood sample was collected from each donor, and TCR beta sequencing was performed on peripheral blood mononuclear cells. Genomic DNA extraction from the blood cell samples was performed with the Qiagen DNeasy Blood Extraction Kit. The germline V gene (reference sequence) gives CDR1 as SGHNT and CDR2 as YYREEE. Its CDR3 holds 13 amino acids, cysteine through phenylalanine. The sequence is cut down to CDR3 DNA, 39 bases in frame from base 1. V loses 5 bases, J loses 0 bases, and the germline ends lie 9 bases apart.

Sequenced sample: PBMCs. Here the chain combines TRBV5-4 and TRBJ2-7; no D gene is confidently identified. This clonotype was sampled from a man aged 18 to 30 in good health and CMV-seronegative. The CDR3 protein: CASRGSSSYEQYF. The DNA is TGTGCCAGCAGAGGTAGCAGCTCCTACGAGCAGTACTTC.